This entry describes one T cell receptor (beta chain). What it recognizes is unknown. Unique-molecular-identifier-tagged TCR beta cDNA libraries were used. With about 0.9 to 11 million T cells as the source, a few hundred thousand cDNA molecules resulted. MiXCR, applied by TCRdb to the PCR reads, yields one record per CDR3 protein. The sample consists of some 800,000 distinct CDR3 sequences, 46% of them appearing once. These data are taken from a study of post-analysis software for immune sequencing data. Study-level results: Normalized Chao1 diversity was significantly lower in multiple sclerosis patients than in controls. By F measure, strong co-clustering occurred among samples prepared in the same batch.

The receptor comes from a girl aged 5-17 years with multiple sclerosis. Sequencing input: blood.

The CDR3 DNA follows: TGCAGTGCTACGAAGATAGCGGGAGGGTACGAGCAGTACTTC. Translated: CSATKIAGGYEQYF. The V gene is TRBV20-1, the J gene TRBJ2-7, with 11 positions matching TRBD2. Germline trimming cut 4 bases from V and 4 bases from J; bases unmatched to any gene: 6. Germline CDR1 and CDR2: DFQATT and SNEGSKA (reference sequence). CDR3 length: 14 amino acids.